This TCR beta chain was recorded in a study of blood T cells in healthy people across ages. Study observations and caveats: Fewer expanded clones and more diversity marked long-lived versus aged donors. Across samples, TCR beta diversity tracked strongly with naive T cell percentage.

This clonotype was detected once. No antigen is known for it. The CDR3 sequence is 15 residues long. V lost 0 bases to trimming and J lost 0 bases, with 9 bases between them. Germline V gives CDR1 DFQATT, CDR2 SNEGSKA (reference sequence). Combining a sample-barcoded 5' primer with a J-beta primer mix, a second PCR ran for roughly 6 to 12 cycles. TCRdb fed the 5' RACE reads into MiXCR, producing one record per CDR3 protein. The table has 800,000 to 1,000,000 distinct CDR3 sequences, around 46% seen once; the top ten hold roughly 12%. Sequencing was done on a sample of blood. The chain employs TRBV20-1 and TRBJ1-5; D gene ambiguous. The receptor was isolated from a man aged 30 to 45 in good health. The CDR3 DNA sequence: TGCAGTGCTAGAGATGGCAGTTATAGCAATCAGCCCCAGCATTTT. It codes for CSARDGSYSNQPQHF.